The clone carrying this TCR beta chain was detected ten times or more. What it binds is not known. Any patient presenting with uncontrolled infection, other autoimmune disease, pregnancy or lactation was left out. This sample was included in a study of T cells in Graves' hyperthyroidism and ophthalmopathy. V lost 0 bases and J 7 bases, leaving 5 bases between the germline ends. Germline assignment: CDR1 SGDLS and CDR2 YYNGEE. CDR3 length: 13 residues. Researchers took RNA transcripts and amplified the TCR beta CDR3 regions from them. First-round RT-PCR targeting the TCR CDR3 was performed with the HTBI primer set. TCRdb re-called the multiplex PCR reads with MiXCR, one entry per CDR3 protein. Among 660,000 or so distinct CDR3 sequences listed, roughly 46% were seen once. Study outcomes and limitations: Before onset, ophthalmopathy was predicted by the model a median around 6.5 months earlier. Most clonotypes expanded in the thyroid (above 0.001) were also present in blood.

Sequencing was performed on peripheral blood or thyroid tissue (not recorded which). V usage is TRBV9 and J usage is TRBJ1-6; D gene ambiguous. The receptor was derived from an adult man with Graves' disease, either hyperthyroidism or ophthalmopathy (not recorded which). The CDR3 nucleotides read TGTGCCAGCAGCGTAGAGGTGAATTCACCCCTCCACTTT. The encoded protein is CASSVEVNSPLHF.